These 20 T cell receptor beta chains were all obtained from the same sample, sequenced in a study of shared T cell receptors in the human thymus. Generated by immunoSEQ multiplex PCR, the TCRdb table keeps only in-frame clones and is missing some. The sample lists hundreds of thousands of clones, roughly 86% occurring once. These data also formed part of another study, on human thymus T cells.

The sample was thymocytes. These TCRs come from a boy in the first two years of life with a congenital heart defect.

The J gene is TRBJ1-2, the V gene TRBV6-5; no clear D gene. The CDR3 has 15 residues. The V gene's germline CDR1 is MNHEY and CDR2 SVGAGI. Trimming removed 6 bases at V and 0 bases at J, with 14 bases between. The CDR3 sequence is CASRNPGLTNYGYTF. In DNA, the CDR3 is TGTGCCAGCAGAAATCCCGGACTGACTAACTATGGCTACACCTTC.

V gene TRBV28 combines with J gene TRBJ1-5; no clear D gene. The CDR3 covers 18 residues. The ends were cut back, 6 bases at V and 0 bases at J, with 21 bases in the middle. CDR1 is MDHEN, CDR2 SYDVKM, per germline. DNA for the CDR3: TGTGCCAGCAGCTGGGGAGACGAGGACGGCGATAGCAATCAGCCCCAGCATTTT. Encoded protein: CASSWGDEDGDSNQPQHF.

This clone was seen more than once but under ten times. V gene TRBV4-3 combines with J gene TRBJ2-3, with 10 bases lining up with TRBD2. The germline V gene encodes CDR1 LGHNA and CDR2 YSLEER. The V gene end was trimmed by 0 bases and the J gene end by 5 bases; junction bases not matched to a gene: 5. This CDR3 contains 16 residues. The CDR3 DNA reads as TGCGCCAGCAGCCAAGAAAAAAGCGGGAGGGTAGATACGCAGTATTTT. Its protein product is CASSQEKSGRVDTQYF.

The gene calls are TRBV30 and TRBJ2-3, with 10 bases matching TRBD1. This CDR3 comprises 16 residues. V was clipped by 0 bases and J by 7 bases; unmatched bases: 10. From germline, CDR1 is GTSNPN and CDR2 SVGIG (reference sequence). CDR3 sequence (DNA): TGTGCCTGGAGTGTCTCGGACAGGGGGAAGACGAATACGCAGTATTTT. Translated: CAWSVSDRGKTNTQYF.

The chain is built from TRBV5-1 and TRBJ1-4, with D perhaps matching TRBD1 (5 bases). Germline V gene lookup returns CDR1 SGHRS and CDR2 YFSETQ. The CDR3 spans 13 residues. Trimming took 1 base from V and 7 from J, leaving 8 bases between them. The DNA for the CDR3 is TGCGCCAGCAGCTTGATAGGGGTTGAAAAACTGTTTTTT. This encodes CASSLIGVEKLFF.

The V and J genes are TRBV27 and TRBJ1-1, with TRBD1 identical over 9 bases. CDR3 size: 16 residues. Germline values: CDR1 MNHEY, CDR2 SMNVEV (reference sequence). V gave up 6 bases and J gave up 0 bases; unmatched junction bases: 8. The CDR3 nucleotides are TGTGCCAGCAGGGGACAGGGTCGTAAACTGAACACTGAAGCTTTCTTT. It codes for CASRGQGRKLNTEAFF.

As regards this clone: The sample holds other DNA sequences that translate to the same CDR3. The J gene is TRBJ2-3, the V gene TRBV5-1; TRBD1 aligns across 9 bases. This CDR3 has 14 residues. Germline CDR1 SGHRS, CDR2 YFSETQ. V lost 0 bases to trimming and J lost 4 bases; unmatched junction nucleotides: 0. The CDR3 sequence is CASSLGQGADTQYF. In DNA, the CDR3 is TGCGCCAGCAGCTTGGGACAGGGGGCAGATACGCAGTATTTT.

The chain is built from TRBV6-1 and TRBJ2-7; D is possibly TRBD1 (6 bases). CDR3 length equals 13 residues. The V gene lost 3 bases and the J gene lost 6 bases, with 12 bases spanning the gap. CDR1 is MNHNS and CDR2 is SASEGT in the germline V gene. The CDR3 DNA reads TGTGCCAGCAGTGAGGGACATGGGTTCGAGCAGTACTTC. It specifies CASSEGHGFEQYF.

This chain uses TRBV25-1 with TRBJ2-1, with D tentatively TRBD1 (5 bases). This CDR3 is built from 16 residues. V lost 0 bases and J 0 bases, leaving 9 bases between the germline ends. Germline V gene data show CDR1 as MGHDK and CDR2 as SYGVNS. The CDR3 protein is CASSEYGASSYNEQFF. The CDR3 DNA is TGTGCCAGCAGTGAATATGGGGCGAGCTCCTACAATGAGCAGTTCTTC.

The gene calls are TRBV18 and TRBJ2-7; D is unresolved. Per germline, CDR1 KGHSH and CDR2 LQKENI. V was pared by 6 bases and J by 1 base, with 19 bases between. This CDR3 spans 16 amino acids. This chain's CDR3 is CASSLSKRRESYEQYF. The CDR3 coding sequence is TGTGCCAGCTCCCTAAGTAAACGGAGAGAATCCTACGAGCAGTACTTC.

The chain recombines TRBV28 with TRBJ1-6; 10 bases fit TRBD1. Germline V gives CDR1 MDHEN, CDR2 SYDVKM. The CDR3 consists of 16 residues. Trimming removed 10 bases from V and 8 bases from J; junction bases left unmatched: 14. The CDR3: CATFPPGQGRDSPLHF. The CDR3 DNA reads as TGTGCCACCTTCCCCCCGGGACAGGGGCGAGATTCACCCCTCCACTTT.

This clone was seen once. The chain combines TRBV7-6 with TRBJ2-7; no firm D call. Germline-derived CDR1 and CDR2 are SGHVS and FNYEAQ. Trimming took 1 base from V and 6 from J, leaving 13 bases between them. The CDR3 consists of 14 residues. Here the CDR3 DNA reads TGTGCCAGCAGCTTAGGGTTTGGCTGCCGCGAGCAGTACTTC. Translating gives CASSLGFGCREQYF.

The chain employs TRBV30 and TRBJ2-7; 11 bases agree with TRBD2. This CDR3 spans 17 amino acids. V was clipped by 0 bases and J by 0 bases; unmatched bases: 7. Germline V gives CDR1 GTSNPN, CDR2 SVGIG (reference sequence). CDR3 nucleotide sequence: TGTGCCTGGAGTGTAGAACTAGCGGGAGATAACTCCTACGAGCAGTACTTC. Its translation: CAWSVELAGDNSYEQYF. Full variable domain (rest looked up from reference TRBV30 and TRBJ2-7): SQTIHQWPATLVQPVGSPLSLECTVEGTSNPNLYWYRQAAGRGLQLLFYSVGIGQISSEVPQNLSASRPQDRQFILSSKKLLLSDSGFYLCAWSVELAGDNSYEQYFGPGTRLTVT.

In DNA, the CDR3 is TGTGCCTGGGCAGGGATCGGCGGCTACACCTTC. Encoded protein: CAWAGIGGYTF. The genes are TRBV30 and TRBJ1-2, with D maybe TRBD1 (5 bases). Germline V gene sequence: CDR1 GTSNPN, CDR2 SVGIG (reference sequence). V lost 5 bases and J 8 bases, leaving 12 bases between the germline ends. The CDR3 loop spans 11 amino acids.

This clone was detected once. The gene calls are TRBV19 and TRBJ1-1; no firm D call. The length of the CDR3 is 15 residues. Germline assignment: CDR1 LNHDA and CDR2 SQIVND (reference sequence). With 6 bases removed from V and 0 bases from J, the gap between germline ends came to 14 bases. The CDR3 DNA is TGTGCCAGTAGACCCCACACGGGGATGAACACTGAAGCTTTCTTT. As protein: CASRPHTGMNTEAFF. Combining the CDR3 with reference TRBV19 and TRBJ1-1 gives the whole variable domain DGGITQSPKYLFRKEGQNVTLSCEQNLNHDAMYWYRQDPGQGLRLIYYSQIVNDFQKGDIAEGYSVSREKKESFPLTVTSAQKNPTAFYLCASRPHTGMNTEAFFGQGTRLTVV.

This clone came up once. The gene calls are TRBV4-1 and TRBJ1-5, with D unclear. Trimming stripped 4 bases from V and 9 bases from J, with 19 bases between. From germline, CDR1 is MGHRA and CDR2 YSYEKL. The CDR3 consists of 15 residues. As DNA, the CDR3 is TGCGCCAGCAGCCCCCGAGAGCGAGAGGGAGGGCCCCAGCATTTT. It translates to CASSPREREGGPQHF.

The chain links TRBV4-3 to TRBJ2-1; 8 positions match TRBD2. The CDR3 contains 16 residues. Germline values: CDR1 LGHNA, CDR2 YSLEER. Trimming took 1 base from V and 2 from J; bases not matched to a gene: 4. CDR3 residues: CASSQVLAGTYNEQFF. The DNA for the CDR3 is TGCGCCAGCAGCCAAGTTTTAGCGGGGACCTACAATGAGCAGTTCTTC.

The J gene is TRBJ2-1, the V gene TRBV15; D perhaps matches TRBD2 (6 bases). Germline CDR1 is LNHNV and CDR2 is YYDKDF (reference sequence). The CDR3 covers 16 residues. Trimming took 9 bases from V and 2 from J, leaving 20 bases between them. The CDR3 nucleotides are TGTGCCACGAGCCCCACCTGGGACTCCCCCTACAATGAGCAGTTCTTC. Its protein is CATSPTWDSPYNEQFF.

In regard to this clone: One junction end disagrees with the germline gene, perhaps due to a read error. The gene calls are TRBV20-1 and TRBJ2-7; 12 bases fit TRBD2. In germline, CDR1 is DFQATT, CDR2 SNEGSKA (reference sequence). The CDR3 contains 10 residues. The CDR3 DNA reads as TGCAGTCCCTGGGGGACTAGCGGGCTTTTC. Protein: CSPWGTSGLF.

J is TRBJ2-2 and V is TRBV30, with 12 bases matching TRBD2. CDR1 and CDR2 from the germline V gene are GTSNPN and SVGIG (reference sequence). CDR3 size: 21 residues. The junction had 21 bases not matched to a gene; V was cut back by 5 bases and J by 2 bases. The CDR3 region has the DNA TGTGCCTGGGGGAGGCAGGGGCTAGCGGGAGGGAGTCCGGATAACACCGGGGAGCTGTTTTTT. This translates into CAWGRQGLAGGSPDNTGELFF.